Listed below are T cell receptor beta chains from one sample, sequenced in a study of vaccination effects on CD4 cells after COVID-19. These receptors have no known antigen. Measured with immunoSEQ multiplex PCR; TCRdb has only the in-frame clones, and not every one. The table shows under 85,000 clones, with about three quarters occurring only once. The sequences come from CD4+ T cells from PBMCs cultured with HCoV-OC43 spike peptides, collected after COVID-19 vaccination. These receptors were taken from a human donor who received a COVID-19 vaccine. Both conserved end residues are part of each CDR3. D genes are given only for firm matches. Part of the rows lack a size; the others show once, few, many or a class for expanded clones.

.	.	TRBV18	TRBJ2-5	CASSQMSGVGETQYF	TGTGCCAGCTCACAAATGTCAGGGGTCGGGGAGACCCAGTACTTC
TRBD1	.	TRBV5-4	TRBJ1-1	CASSRDRGTEAFF	TGTGCCAGCAGTCGAGACAGGGGCACTGAAGCTTTCTTT
.	once	TRBV5-1	TRBJ2-5	CASSLTAGKETQYF	TGCGCCAGCAGCTTGACGGCAGGGAAAGAGACCCAGTACTTC
.	.	TRBV5-1	TRBJ1-4	CASSRGAPAFNEKLFF	TGCGCCAGCAGCAGGGGAGCGCCAGCCTTTAATGAAAAACTGTTTTTT
.	.	TRBV6-6	TRBJ2-6	CASSYGPAGANVLTF	TGTGCCAGCAGTTACGGGCCAGCTGGGGCCAACGTCCTGACTTTC
.	.	TRBV5-4	TRBJ2-3	CASSSGGMGTDTQYF	TGTGCCAGCAGCTCTGGAGGGATGGGCACAGATACGCAGTATTTT
.	few	TRBV6-5	TRBJ2-1	CASSFDRRLYNEQFF	TGTGCCAGCAGTTTCGACAGGAGACTCTACAATGAGCAGTTCTTC
.	.	TRBV5-1	TRBJ1-2	CASSLDGDYGYTF	TGCGCCAGCAGCTTGGACGGTGACTATGGCTACACCTTC
.	few	TRBV5-5	TRBJ1-1	CASSVRGGWVNTEAFF	TGTGCCAGCAGCGTCAGGGGCGGCTGGGTGAACACTGAAGCTTTCTTT
.	.	TRBV4-1	TRBJ2-5	CASSQDGPRPPETQYF	TGCGCCAGCAGCCAAGACGGTCCTAGGCCTCCCGAGACCCAGTACTTC
TRBD1	.	TRBV28	TRBJ1-2	CASSYPGQNYGYTF	TGTGCCAGCAGTTACCCGGGACAGAACTATGGCTACACCTTC